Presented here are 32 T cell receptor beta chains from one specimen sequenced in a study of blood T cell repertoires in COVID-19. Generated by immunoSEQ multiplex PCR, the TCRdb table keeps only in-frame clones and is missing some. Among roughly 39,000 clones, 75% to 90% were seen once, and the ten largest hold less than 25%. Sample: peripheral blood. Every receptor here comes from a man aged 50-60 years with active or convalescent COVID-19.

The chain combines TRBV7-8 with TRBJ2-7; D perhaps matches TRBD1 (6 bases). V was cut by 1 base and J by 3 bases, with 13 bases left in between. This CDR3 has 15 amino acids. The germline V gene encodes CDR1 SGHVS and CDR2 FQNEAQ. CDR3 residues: CASSLVRDTGYEQYF. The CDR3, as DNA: TGTGCCAGCAGCTTAGTCCGGGACACGGGCTACGAGCAGTACTTC.

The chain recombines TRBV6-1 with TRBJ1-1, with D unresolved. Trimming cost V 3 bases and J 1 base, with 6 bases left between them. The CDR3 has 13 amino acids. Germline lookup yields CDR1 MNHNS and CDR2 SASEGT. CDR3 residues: CASSETRNTEAFF. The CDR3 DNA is TGTGCCAGCAGTGAGACACGGAACACTGAAGCTTTCTTT.

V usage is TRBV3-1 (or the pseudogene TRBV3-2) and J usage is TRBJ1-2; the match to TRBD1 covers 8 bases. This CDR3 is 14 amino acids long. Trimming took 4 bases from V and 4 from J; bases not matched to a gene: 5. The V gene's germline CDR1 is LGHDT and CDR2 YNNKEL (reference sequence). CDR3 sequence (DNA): TGTGCCAGCAGCCCCGGCGACAGGGGCTATGGCTACACCTTC. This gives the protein CASSPGDRGYGYTF.

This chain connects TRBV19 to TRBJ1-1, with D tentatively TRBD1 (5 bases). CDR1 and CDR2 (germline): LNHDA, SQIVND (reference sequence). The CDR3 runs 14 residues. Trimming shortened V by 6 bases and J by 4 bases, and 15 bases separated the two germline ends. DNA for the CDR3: TGTGCCAGTAGGACTCCGGGGGTCGGCACTGAAGCTTTCTTT. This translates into CASRTPGVGTEAFF.

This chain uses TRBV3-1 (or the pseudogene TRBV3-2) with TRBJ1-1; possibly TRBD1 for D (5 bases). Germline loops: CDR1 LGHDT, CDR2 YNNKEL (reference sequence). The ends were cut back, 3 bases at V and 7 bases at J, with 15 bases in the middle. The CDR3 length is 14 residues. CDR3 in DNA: TGTGCCAGCAGCCAGAATAGGGGCAGGGTTGAAGCTTTCTTT. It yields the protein CASSQNRGRVEAFF.

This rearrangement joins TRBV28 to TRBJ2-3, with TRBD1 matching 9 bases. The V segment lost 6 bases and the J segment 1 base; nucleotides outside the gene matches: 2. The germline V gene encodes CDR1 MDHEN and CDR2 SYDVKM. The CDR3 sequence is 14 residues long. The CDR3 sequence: CASRRTGGTDTQYF. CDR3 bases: TGTGCCAGCAGGAGGACAGGGGGCACAGATACGCAGTATTTT.

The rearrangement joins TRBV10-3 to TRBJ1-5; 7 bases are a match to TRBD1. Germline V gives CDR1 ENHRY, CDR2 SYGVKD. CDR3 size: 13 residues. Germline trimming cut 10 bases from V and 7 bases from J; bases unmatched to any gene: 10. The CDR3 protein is CATDRAVGQPQHF. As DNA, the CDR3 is TGTGCCACCGACAGGGCGGTCGGGCAGCCCCAGCATTTT.

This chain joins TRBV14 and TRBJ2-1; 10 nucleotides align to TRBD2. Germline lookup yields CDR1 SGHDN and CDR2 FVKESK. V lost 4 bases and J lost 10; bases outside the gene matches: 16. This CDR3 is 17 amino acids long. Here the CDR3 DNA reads TGTGCCAGCAGCCTTCAAATGGTAGCGGGAGGTTTAAGGGAGCAGTTCTTC. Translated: CASSLQMVAGGLREQFF. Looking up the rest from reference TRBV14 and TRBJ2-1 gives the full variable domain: EAGVTQFPSHSVIEKGQTVTLRCDPISGHDNLYWYRRVMGKEIKFLLHFVKESKQDESGMPNNRFLAERTGGTYSTLKVQPAELEDSGVYFCASSLQMVAGGLREQFFGPGTRLTVL.

The CDR3 nucleotides are TGTGCCAGCAGTTCCCCGGGACTAGCAAGAGAGACCCAGTACTTC. This codes for CASSSPGLARETQYF. J is TRBJ2-5 and V is TRBV28, with 9 positions matching TRBD2. The CDR3 runs to 15 residues. Trimming cost V 4 bases and J 4 bases; bases outside gene matches: 7. Germline values: CDR1 MDHEN, CDR2 SYDVKM.

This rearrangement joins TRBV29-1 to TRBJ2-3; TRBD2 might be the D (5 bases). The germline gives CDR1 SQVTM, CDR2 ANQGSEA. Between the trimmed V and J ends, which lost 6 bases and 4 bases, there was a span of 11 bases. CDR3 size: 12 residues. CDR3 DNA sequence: TGCAGCGTCGAGGGAGTGGCAGATACGCAGTATTTT. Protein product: CSVEGVADTQYF.

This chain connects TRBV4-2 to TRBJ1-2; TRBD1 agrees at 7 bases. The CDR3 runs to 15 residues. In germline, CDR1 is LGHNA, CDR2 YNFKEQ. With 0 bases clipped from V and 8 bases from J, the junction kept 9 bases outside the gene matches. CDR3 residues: CASSQDFRQGWGYTF. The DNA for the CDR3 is TGTGCCAGCAGCCAAGACTTCAGACAGGGTTGGGGCTACACCTTC.

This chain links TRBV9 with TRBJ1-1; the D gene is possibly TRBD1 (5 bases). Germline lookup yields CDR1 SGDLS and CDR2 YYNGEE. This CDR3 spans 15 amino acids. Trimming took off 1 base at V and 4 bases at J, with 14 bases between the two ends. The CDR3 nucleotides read TGTGCCAGCAGCGTATACGGGCAGGGTGGCACTGAAGCTTTCTTT. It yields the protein CASSVYGQGGTEAFF.

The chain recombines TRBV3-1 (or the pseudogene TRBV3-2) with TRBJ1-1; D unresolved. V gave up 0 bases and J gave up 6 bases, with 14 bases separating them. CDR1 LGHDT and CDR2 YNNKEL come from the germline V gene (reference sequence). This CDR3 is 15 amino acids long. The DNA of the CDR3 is TGTGCCAGCAGCCAAGAACCACACGGAGGGTCTGAAGCTTTCTTT. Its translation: CASSQEPHGGSEAFF.

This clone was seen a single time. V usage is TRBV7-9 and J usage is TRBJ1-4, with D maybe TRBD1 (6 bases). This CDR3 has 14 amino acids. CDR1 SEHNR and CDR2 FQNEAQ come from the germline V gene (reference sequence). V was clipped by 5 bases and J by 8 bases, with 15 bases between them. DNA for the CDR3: TGTGCCAGCAGCAGCAGCAGGGGTGGGGAAAAACTGTTTTTT. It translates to CASSSSRGGEKLFF.

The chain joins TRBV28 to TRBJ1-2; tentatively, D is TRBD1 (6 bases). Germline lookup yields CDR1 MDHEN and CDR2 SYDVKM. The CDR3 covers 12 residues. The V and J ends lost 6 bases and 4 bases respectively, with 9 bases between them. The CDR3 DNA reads TGTGCCAGCAGCTCGACAGGCTATGGCTACACCTTC. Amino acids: CASSSTGYGYTF.

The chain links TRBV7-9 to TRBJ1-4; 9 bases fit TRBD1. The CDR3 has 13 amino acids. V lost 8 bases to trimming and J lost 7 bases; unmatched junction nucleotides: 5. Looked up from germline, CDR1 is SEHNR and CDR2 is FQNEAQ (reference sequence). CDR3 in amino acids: CASSGTGPEKLFF. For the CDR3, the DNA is TGTGCCAGCTCCGGGACAGGGCCTGAAAAACTGTTTTTT.

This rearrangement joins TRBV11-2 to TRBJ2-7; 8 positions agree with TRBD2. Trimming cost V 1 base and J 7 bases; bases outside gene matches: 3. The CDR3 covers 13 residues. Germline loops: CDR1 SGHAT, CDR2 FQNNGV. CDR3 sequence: CASSLVASGEQYV. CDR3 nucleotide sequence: TGTGCCAGCAGCTTAGTGGCTAGCGGGGAGCAGTACGTC.

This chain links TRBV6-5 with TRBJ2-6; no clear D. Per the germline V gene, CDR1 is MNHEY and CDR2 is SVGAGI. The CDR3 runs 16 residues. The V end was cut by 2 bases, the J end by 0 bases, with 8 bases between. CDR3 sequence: CASSYRRLSGANVLTF. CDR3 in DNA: TGTGCCAGCAGTTACCGCAGGCTCTCTGGGGCCAACGTCCTGACTTTC.

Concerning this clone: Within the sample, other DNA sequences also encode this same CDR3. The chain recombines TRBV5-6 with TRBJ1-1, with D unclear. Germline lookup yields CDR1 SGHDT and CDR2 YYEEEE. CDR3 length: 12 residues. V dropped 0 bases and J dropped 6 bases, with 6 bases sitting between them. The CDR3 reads CASSLALSEAFF. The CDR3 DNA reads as TGTGCCAGCAGCTTGGCCCTCTCTGAAGCTTTCTTT.

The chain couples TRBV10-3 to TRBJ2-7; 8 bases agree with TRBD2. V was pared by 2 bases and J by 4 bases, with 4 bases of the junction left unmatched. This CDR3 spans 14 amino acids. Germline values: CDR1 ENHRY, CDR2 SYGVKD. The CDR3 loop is CAISETSGSYEQYF. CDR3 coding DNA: TGTGCCATCAGTGAGACTAGCGGAAGTTACGAGCAGTACTTC.

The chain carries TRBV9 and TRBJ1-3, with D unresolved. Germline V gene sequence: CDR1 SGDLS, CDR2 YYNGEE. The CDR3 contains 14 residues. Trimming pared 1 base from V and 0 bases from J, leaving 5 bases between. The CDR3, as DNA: TGTGCCAGCAGCGTAATCAGCTCTGGAAACACCATATATTTT. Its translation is CASSVISSGNTIYF.

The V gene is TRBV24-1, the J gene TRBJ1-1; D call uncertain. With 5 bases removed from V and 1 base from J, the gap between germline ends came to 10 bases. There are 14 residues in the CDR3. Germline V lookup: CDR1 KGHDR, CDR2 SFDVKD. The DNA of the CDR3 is TGTGCCACCAGTGCCCGGGGTTCGAACACTGAAGCTTTCTTT. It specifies CATSARGSNTEAFF.

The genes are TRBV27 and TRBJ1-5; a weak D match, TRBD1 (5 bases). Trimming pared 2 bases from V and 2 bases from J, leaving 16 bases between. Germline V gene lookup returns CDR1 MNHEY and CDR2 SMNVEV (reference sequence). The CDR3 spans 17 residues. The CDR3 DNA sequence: TGTGCCAGCAGTTTAGGGGCACCCTGGGCAGGCAATCAGCCCCAGCATTTT. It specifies CASSLGAPWAGNQPQHF.

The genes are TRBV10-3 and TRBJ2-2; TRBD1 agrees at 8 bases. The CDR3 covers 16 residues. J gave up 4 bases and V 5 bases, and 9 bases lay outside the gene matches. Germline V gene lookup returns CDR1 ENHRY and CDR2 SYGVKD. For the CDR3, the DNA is TGTGCCATCAGTCCTATTGACAGGGGAGTCACCGGGGAGCTGTTTTTT. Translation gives CAISPIDRGVTGELFF.

CDR3 DNA sequence: TGTGCCAGCAGCCCCATCGACAGGGGAAGGAACGAGCAGTACTTC. It specifies CASSPIDRGRNEQYF. V usage is TRBV6-5 and J usage is TRBJ2-7; 8 positions agree with TRBD1. The CDR3 consists of 15 residues. From germline, CDR1 is MNHEY and CDR2 SVGAGI. J gave up 5 bases and V 6 bases, and 12 bases lay outside the gene matches.

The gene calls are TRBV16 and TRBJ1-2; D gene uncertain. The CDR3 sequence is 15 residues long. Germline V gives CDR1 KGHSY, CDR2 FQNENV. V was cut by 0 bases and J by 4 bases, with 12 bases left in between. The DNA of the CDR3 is TGTGCCAGCAGCCAATCATCCGTCGCGAGCTATGGCTACACCTTC. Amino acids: CASSQSSVASYGYTF.

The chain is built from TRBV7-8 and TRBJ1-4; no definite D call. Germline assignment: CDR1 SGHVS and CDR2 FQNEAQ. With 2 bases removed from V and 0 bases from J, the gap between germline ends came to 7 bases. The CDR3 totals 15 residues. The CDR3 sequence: CASSLSRATNEKLFF. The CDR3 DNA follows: TGTGCCAGCAGCTTATCTCGAGCAACTAATGAAAAACTGTTTTTT.

DNA for the CDR3: TGTGCCAGCATGCCCGACAGGAACACTGAAGCTTTCTTT. Its protein product is CASMPDRNTEAFF. The chain links TRBV2 to TRBJ1-1; TRBD1 might be the D (5 bases). CDR1 is SNHLY, CDR2 FYNNEI, per germline. V dropped 7 bases and J dropped 1 base, with 10 bases sitting between them. CDR3 length: 13 residues.

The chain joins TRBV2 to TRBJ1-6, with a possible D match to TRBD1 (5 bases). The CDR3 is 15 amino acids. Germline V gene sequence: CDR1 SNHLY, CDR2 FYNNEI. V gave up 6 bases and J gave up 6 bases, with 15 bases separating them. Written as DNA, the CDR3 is TGTGCCAGCAGGTTCAGCAGGGAGGCTAATTCACCCCTCCACTTT. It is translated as CASRFSREANSPLHF.

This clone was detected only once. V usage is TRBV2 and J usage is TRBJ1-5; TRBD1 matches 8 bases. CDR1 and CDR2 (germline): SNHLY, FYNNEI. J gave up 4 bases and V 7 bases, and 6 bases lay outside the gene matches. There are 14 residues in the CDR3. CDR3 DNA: TGTGCCAGCAATACAGGGGGTGAGAATCAGCCCCAGCATTTT. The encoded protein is CASNTGGENQPQHF.

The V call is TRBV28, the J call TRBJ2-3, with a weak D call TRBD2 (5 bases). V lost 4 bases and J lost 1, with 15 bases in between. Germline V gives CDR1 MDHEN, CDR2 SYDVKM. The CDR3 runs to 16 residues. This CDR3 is CASSWVRAEGTDTQYF. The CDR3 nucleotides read TGTGCCAGCAGTTGGGTCCGTGCGGAGGGCACAGATACGCAGTATTTT.

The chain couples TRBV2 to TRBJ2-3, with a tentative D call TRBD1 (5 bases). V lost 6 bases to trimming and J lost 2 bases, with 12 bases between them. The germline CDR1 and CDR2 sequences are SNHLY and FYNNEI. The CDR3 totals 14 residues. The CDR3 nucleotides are TGTGCCAGCAGGGACCCAGGGATCACAGATACGCAGTATTTT. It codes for CASRDPGITDTQYF.